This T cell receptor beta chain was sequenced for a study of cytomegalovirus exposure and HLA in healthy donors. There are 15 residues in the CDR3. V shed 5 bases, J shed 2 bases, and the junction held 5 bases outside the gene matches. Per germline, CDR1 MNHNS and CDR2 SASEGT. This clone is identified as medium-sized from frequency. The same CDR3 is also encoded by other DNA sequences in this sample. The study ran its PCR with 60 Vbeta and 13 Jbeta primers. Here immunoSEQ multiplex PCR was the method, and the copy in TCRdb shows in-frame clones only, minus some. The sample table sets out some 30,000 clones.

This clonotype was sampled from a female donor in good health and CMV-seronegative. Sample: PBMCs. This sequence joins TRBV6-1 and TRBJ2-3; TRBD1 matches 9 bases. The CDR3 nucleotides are TGTGCCAGCAGTTCCGGGACAGGGCACACAGATACGCAGTATTTT. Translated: CASSSGTGHTDTQYF.